The rows below give T cell receptor beta chains drawn from one sample of a study of lymphopenia after photon versus proton radiotherapy. Some clones are missing from TCRdb's copy, which holds only in-frame ones; the method was immunoSEQ multiplex PCR. The sample records around 70,000 clones, roughly 88% being singletons. The specimen was peripheral blood, collected from a patient treated with photon-based radiotherapy. Receptors were obtained from a woman in her 70s with pancreatic cancer. Each CDR3 is given with its conserved first and last residue. The D gene is left open where the match is weak. Some rows mark clone size as missing; the rest say once, few, many or name a class of expanded clone.

V gene: TRBV5-6; D gene: TRBD1; J gene: TRBJ2-5; clone size: -; CDR3 DNA: TGTGCCAGCAGCTTGACAGGGGCGGAGACCCAGTACTTC; CDR3 protein: CASSLTGAETQYF
V gene: TRBV27; D gene: TRBD1; J gene: TRBJ2-6; clone size: -; CDR3 DNA: TGTGCCAGCACGCAGGGACAGGGACTCTCTGGGGCCAACGTCCTGACTTTC; CDR3 protein: CASTQGQGLSGANVLTF
V gene: TRBV9; D gene: -; J gene: TRBJ1-2; clone size: -; CDR3 DNA: TGTGCCAGCAGCGTAGACAGGGATGGCTACACCTTC; CDR3 protein: CASSVDRDGYTF
V gene: TRBV9; D gene: -; J gene: TRBJ2-2; clone size: -; CDR3 DNA: TGTGCCAGCAGCGTAGACCCGGGGACCGGGGAGCTGTTTTTT; CDR3 protein: CASSVDPGTGELFF
V gene: TRBV5-6; D gene: -; J gene: TRBJ1-1; clone size: once; CDR3 DNA: TGTGCCAGCAGCTTTATTGGAAGGAACACTGAAGCTTTCTTT; CDR3 protein: CASSFIGRNTEAFF
V gene: TRBV9; D gene: -; J gene: TRBJ1-2; clone size: -; CDR3 DNA: TGTGCCAGCAGCGTAGGAGAAGGGAGGAGCGGCTACACCTTC; CDR3 protein: CASSVGEGRSGYTF
V gene: TRBV20-1; D gene: -; J gene: TRBJ2-7; clone size: -; CDR3 DNA: TGCAGTCGGGCGGAGGAGCAGTACTTC; CDR3 protein: CSRAEEQYF
V gene: TRBV5-1; D gene: TRBD2; J gene: TRBJ2-7; clone size: once; CDR3 DNA: TGCGCCAGCAGCTTGGGGACTAGCGGTTCCTACGAGCAGTACTTC; CDR3 protein: CASSLGTSGSYEQYF
V gene: TRBV19; D gene: -; J gene: TRBJ2-1; clone size: -; CDR3 DNA: TGTGCCAGTAGTATAGGGTTTGGGCAGAATAATGAGCAGTTCTTC; CDR3 protein: CASSIGFGQNNEQFF
V gene: TRBV9; D gene: -; J gene: TRBJ2-1; clone size: once; CDR3 DNA: TGTGCCGGCAGCTCGGGGTTTACATCCTACAATGAGCAGTTCTTC; CDR3 protein: CAGSSGFTSYNEQFF
V gene: TRBV2; D gene: -; J gene: TRBJ2-1; clone size: -; CDR3 DNA: TGTGCCAGCAGTGGGACAATCGATGAGCAGTTCTTC; CDR3 protein: CASSGTIDEQFF
V gene: TRBV6-6; D gene: -; J gene: TRBJ1-5; clone size: -; CDR3 DNA: TGTGCCAGCAGTCTATTGGACGGGAATCAGCCCCAGCATTTT; CDR3 protein: CASSLLDGNQPQHF
V gene: TRBV7-9; D gene: -; J gene: TRBJ2-4; clone size: once; CDR3 DNA: TGTGCCAGCAGCCCAGGTTTCAGCGGTCTAGCCAAAAACATTCAGTACTTC; CDR3 protein: CASSPGFSGLAKNIQYF
V gene: TRBV28; D gene: TRBD2; J gene: TRBJ2-7; clone size: -; CDR3 DNA: TGTGCCAGCAGTTTCCTCGGGGGTAGCGGGAGAGGTGGCTACGAGCAGTACTTC; CDR3 protein: CASSFLGGSGRGGYEQYF
V gene: TRBV11-3; D gene: -; J gene: TRBJ2-3; clone size: -; CDR3 DNA: TGTGCCAGCAGCTTAGGCAGCACAGATACGCAGTATTTT; CDR3 protein: CASSLGSTDTQYF
V gene: TRBV4-2; D gene: -; J gene: TRBJ1-2; clone size: -; CDR3 DNA: TGTGCCAGCAGCCATCCTTTGACGGAAAAACTTATGGTGCGAGGCTACACCTTC; CDR3 protein: CASSHPLTEKLMVRGYTF
V gene: TRBV6-1; D gene: -; J gene: TRBJ2-1; clone size: -; CDR3 DNA: TGTGCCAGCAGTGAAGTTCTTGATTCCTACAATGAGCAGTTCTTC; CDR3 protein: CASSEVLDSYNEQFF
V gene: TRBV4-3; D gene: TRBD2; J gene: TRBJ2-1; clone size: -; CDR3 DNA: TGCGCCAGCAGCCAAGAACGGACTAGCGGGAGGGGCGAGCAGTTCTTC; CDR3 protein: CASSQERTSGRGEQFF
V gene: TRBV6-4; D gene: TRBD2; J gene: TRBJ2-3; clone size: -; CDR3 DNA: TGTGCCAGCAGTGAACTAGCGGGGATACCCACAGATACGCAGTATTTT; CDR3 protein: CASSELAGIPTDTQYF
V gene: TRBV28; D gene: -; J gene: TRBJ2-7; clone size: -; CDR3 DNA: TGTGCCAGCAGTTTGACGGCCTACGAGCAGTACTTC; CDR3 protein: CASSLTAYEQYF
V gene: TRBV30; D gene: -; J gene: TRBJ1-2; clone size: -; CDR3 DNA: TGTGCCTGGAGCGCCGCCAGGGTTGGGTATGGCTACACCTTC; CDR3 protein: CAWSAARVGYGYTF
V gene: TRBV19; D gene: -; J gene: TRBJ2-6; clone size: -; CDR3 DNA: TGTGCCAGTAGCACGGGGGATCTGGGGTGGGCCAACGTCCTGACTTTC; CDR3 protein: CASSTGDLGWANVLTF
V gene: TRBV27; D gene: TRBD2; J gene: TRBJ2-7; clone size: -; CDR3 DNA: TGTGCCAGCAGTTTATTACTAGCGGGAGGGATCTACGAGCAGTACTTC; CDR3 protein: CASSLLLAGGIYEQYF
V gene: TRBV6-1; D gene: -; J gene: TRBJ2-7; clone size: -; CDR3 DNA: TGTGCCAGCACCTGGACATTGGAGGACGAGCAGTACTTC; CDR3 protein: CASTWTLEDEQYF
V gene: TRBV7-3; D gene: -; J gene: TRBJ1-5; clone size: -; CDR3 DNA: TGTGCCAGCAGCTTAGGGGAATTTAGCAATCAGCCCCAGCATTTT; CDR3 protein: CASSLGEFSNQPQHF
V gene: TRBV4-1; D gene: TRBD1; J gene: TRBJ1-3; clone size: -; CDR3 DNA: TGCGCCAGCAGCCAAATACAAGGGACAGTTCTAAGAAACACCATATATTTT; CDR3 protein: CASSQIQGTVLRNTIYF
V gene: TRBV7-2; D gene: -; J gene: TRBJ2-7; clone size: -; CDR3 DNA: TGTGCCAGCAGCTTAGAGGCGGGAATCTCCTACGAGCAGTACTTC; CDR3 protein: CASSLEAGISYEQYF
V gene: TRBV28; D gene: -; J gene: TRBJ2-7; clone size: -; CDR3 DNA: TGTGCCAGCAGTTTTCGATCATCTCGAGGAGAGTACTTC; CDR3 protein: CASSFRSSRGEYF
V gene: TRBV7-9; D gene: -; J gene: TRBJ2-7; clone size: -; CDR3 DNA: TGTGCCAGCAGCTTAAGTCTCGGGACCGAGCAGTACTTC; CDR3 protein: CASSLSLGTEQYF
V gene: TRBV29-1; D gene: -; J gene: TRBJ2-5; clone size: -; CDR3 DNA: TGCAGCGTTGAAAGAGGGAGGCGAGAGACCCAGTACTTC; CDR3 protein: CSVERGRRETQYF
V gene: TRBV19; D gene: TRBD2; J gene: TRBJ2-1; clone size: -; CDR3 DNA: TGTGCCAGTACCAGTTCGCCGACTAGCGGGAGGCAAACCTACAATGAGCAGTTCTTC; CDR3 protein: CASTSSPTSGRQTYNEQFF
V gene: TRBV6-5; D gene: TRBD1; J gene: TRBJ2-7; clone size: -; CDR3 DNA: TGTGCCAGCAGTAGGGACAGGGGCTACGAGCAGTACTTC; CDR3 protein: CASSRDRGYEQYF
V gene: TRBV20-1; D gene: -; J gene: TRBJ2-5; clone size: -; CDR3 DNA: TGCAGTGCTAATTTCCGAGAGACCCAGTACTTC; CDR3 protein: CSANFRETQYF
V gene: TRBV27; D gene: -; J gene: TRBJ1-5; clone size: -; CDR3 DNA: TGTGCCAGCAGTTTATCCTCAGGGGCTAATCAGCCCCAGCATTTT; CDR3 protein: CASSLSSGANQPQHF
V gene: TRBV27; D gene: -; J gene: TRBJ2-7; clone size: -; CDR3 DNA: TGTGCCAGCAGTCCACAGTGGAGCTCCTACGAGCAGTACTTC; CDR3 protein: CASSPQWSSYEQYF
V gene: TRBV5-6; D gene: -; J gene: TRBJ2-7; clone size: few; CDR3 DNA: TGTGCCAGCAGCAGATCCTACGAGCAGTACTTC; CDR3 protein: CASSRSYEQYF
V gene: TRBV18; D gene: -; J gene: TRBJ1-4; clone size: -; CDR3 DNA: TGTGCCAGCTCACGAGGGTACTCTAATGAAAAACTGTTTTTT; CDR3 protein: CASSRGYSNEKLFF
V gene: TRBV15; D gene: -; J gene: TRBJ2-3; clone size: -; CDR3 DNA: TGTGCCACCAGCAGCTCCGTTACCACAGATACGCAGTATTTT; CDR3 protein: CATSSSVTTDTQYF
V gene: TRBV7-9; D gene: -; J gene: TRBJ1-3; clone size: -; CDR3 DNA: TGTGCCAGCAGCTTAGAAGGAAGCTCTGGAAACACCATATATTTT; CDR3 protein: CASSLEGSSGNTIYF
V gene: TRBV30; D gene: -; J gene: TRBJ1-2; clone size: -; CDR3 DNA: TGTGCCTGGAGTGAAGGGTCTTGGGACTATGGCTACACCTTC; CDR3 protein: CAWSEGSWDYGYTF
V gene: TRBV11-2; D gene: TRBD1; J gene: TRBJ2-7; clone size: -; CDR3 DNA: TGTGCCAGCAGCTCCACAGGGGCCTACGAGCAGTACTTC; CDR3 protein: CASSSTGAYEQYF
V gene: TRBV29-1; D gene: -; J gene: TRBJ2-3; clone size: once; CDR3 DNA: TGCAGCGCCGATACGCAGTATTTT; CDR3 protein: CSADTQYF
V gene: TRBV11-2; D gene: TRBD2; J gene: TRBJ2-6; clone size: once; CDR3 DNA: TGTGCCAGCAGCTTAGATCCGTGGGGAGGGGCTGGGGCCAACGTCCTGACTTTC; CDR3 protein: CASSLDPWGGAGANVLTF
V gene: TRBV5-1; D gene: TRBD1; J gene: TRBJ2-7; clone size: once; CDR3 DNA: TGCGCCAGCAGAGGGACAGCCGCCTACGAGCAGTACTTC; CDR3 protein: CASRGTAAYEQYF
V gene: TRBV25-1; D gene: TRBD1; J gene: TRBJ2-2; clone size: -; CDR3 DNA: TGTGCCAGCAGTAGTAACAGGGGGCTGGACACCGGGGAGCTGTTTTTT; CDR3 protein: CASSSNRGLDTGELFF
V gene: TRBV2; D gene: TRBD2; J gene: TRBJ2-2; clone size: -; CDR3 DNA: TGTGCCAGCAGTGTTCCCCGCGGACTAGCGGCCGCGAACACCGGGGAGCTGTTTTTT; CDR3 protein: CASSVPRGLAAANTGELFF
V gene: TRBV27; D gene: -; J gene: TRBJ2-1; clone size: -; CDR3 DNA: TGTGCCAGCAGTTTATCCTCGACTCTATACAATGAGCAGTTCTTC; CDR3 protein: CASSLSSTLYNEQFF
V gene: TRBV7-3; D gene: TRBD1; J gene: TRBJ2-5; clone size: -; CDR3 DNA: TGTGCCAGCAGCACGCAACAGGGGGATGAGACCCAGTACTTC; CDR3 protein: CASSTQQGDETQYF
V gene: TRBV11-2; D gene: -; J gene: TRBJ1-4; clone size: -; CDR3 DNA: TGTGCCAGCAGCTTACTGGGTTATGAAAAACTGTTTTTT; CDR3 protein: CASSLLGYEKLFF
V gene: TRBV5-1; D gene: -; J gene: TRBJ2-7; clone size: -; CDR3 DNA: TGCGCCACCTACGTTAGCGGATACGAGCAGTACTTC; CDR3 protein: CATYVSGYEQYF
V gene: TRBV19; D gene: -; J gene: TRBJ1-2; clone size: -; CDR3 DNA: TGTGCCAGTAGTGTCTATCCGGGGAGGCTCAACTATGGCTACACCTTC; CDR3 protein: CASSVYPGRLNYGYTF
V gene: TRBV5-1; D gene: -; J gene: TRBJ2-1; clone size: -; CDR3 DNA: TGCGCCAGCAGCTTGAGCAGCTCCTACAATGAGCAGTTCTTC; CDR3 protein: CASSLSSSYNEQFF
V gene: TRBV7-6; D gene: -; J gene: TRBJ1-1; clone size: -; CDR3 DNA: TGTGCCAGCAGCTTAGACGCCGGGGGCGCGGGAGACACTGAAGCTTTCTTT; CDR3 protein: CASSLDAGGAGDTEAFF
V gene: TRBV4-2; D gene: TRBD2; J gene: TRBJ2-7; clone size: -; CDR3 DNA: TGTGCCAGCAGCCAAGTTGCTAGCGGGACGCTCGTCTACGAGCAGTACTTC; CDR3 protein: CASSQVASGTLVYEQYF